Listed below are T cell receptor beta chains from one sample, sequenced in a study of blood T cell repertoires in COVID-19. Data came from immunoSEQ multiplex PCR; TCRdb stores just in-frame clones and leaves some out. The table includes about 110,000 clones, less than 85% detected once. The sequencing input was peripheral blood. These receptors were obtained from a man in his 70s with active or convalescent COVID-19. CDR3s include the opening cysteine and the closing phenylalanine or tryptophan. Fields, in order: CDR3 length, V gene, J gene, clone size, D gene, CDR3 DNA, CDR3 protein. The D gene is left open where the match is weak. Clone size is not always given. Where it is, it says once, few, many or a class for expanded clones.

14	TRBV3-1/TRBV3-2	TRBJ2-7	.	.	TGTGCCAGCAGCCAAGACGGGGGGCTAAGGGAGCAGTACTTC	CASSQDGGLREQYF
14	TRBV5-1	TRBJ2-3	once	.	TGCGCCAGCAGCTTGCTAGCCCTCACAGATACGCAGTATTTT	CASSLLALTDTQYF
15	TRBV27	TRBJ1-5	medium-sized	.	TGTGCCAGCAACCAGGACAGATATAGCAATCAGCCCCAGCATTTT	CASNQDRYSNQPQHF
14	TRBV5-1	TRBJ1-3	.	TRBD1	TGCGCCAGCAGCCGGGACAGCTCTGGAAACACCATATATTTT	CASSRDSSGNTIYF
14	TRBV19	TRBJ1-2	once	TRBD1	TGTGCCAGTACCCTAGGGGACAGGGACTATGGCTACACCTTC	CASTLGDRDYGYTF
16	TRBV3-1/TRBV3-2	TRBJ1-1	.	TRBD1	TGTGCCAGCAGCCCCCGGACAGGGGGATTGAACACTGAAGCTTTCTTT	CASSPRTGGLNTEAFF
14	TRBV2	TRBJ1-4	.	.	TGTGCCTCGCTCGAGGTTAGGACTAATGAAAAACTGTTTTTT	CASLEVRTNEKLFF
16	TRBV5-3	TRBJ1-1	once	TRBD1	TGTGCCAGAAGCTCGCCGGGACAGGGGGCTTGTTCTGAAGCTTTCTTT	CARSSPGQGACSEAFF
13	TRBV29-1	TRBJ1-5	.	TRBD1	TGCAGCGTGACAGGGGGATACAATCAGCCCCAGCATTTT	CSVTGGYNQPQHF
13	TRBV14	TRBJ1-2	few	TRBD1	TGTGCCAGCAGCCAAGGACAGGGGTACGGCTACACCTTC	CASSQGQGYGYTF
15	TRBV6-4	TRBJ1-6	.	.	TGTGCCAGCAGTGTCCACCACAGGGATGGTTCACCCCTCCACTTT	CASSVHHRDGSPLHF
12	TRBV6-2/TRBV6-3	TRBJ2-5	.	.	TGTGCCAGCAGTTTTCTGCGGGAGACCCAGTACTTC	CASSFLRETQYF
14	TRBV28	TRBJ1-5	.	.	TGTGCCAGCAGTTTTCGGAGCGGCAATCAGCCCCAGCATTTT	CASSFRSGNQPQHF
13	TRBV11-2	TRBJ2-1	.	TRBD2	TGTGCCAGCAGTTCTGCGGGGGTTAATGAGCAGTTCTTC	CASSSAGVNEQFF